The subject of this entry is one T cell receptor (beta chain). Its antigen remains unknown. This specimen belongs to a study of monozygotic twins with inflammatory bowel disease. TCRdb reprocessed the 5' RACE reads and keeps a single row for each CDR3 protein, giving no DNA. This sample contains some 190,000 distinct CDR3 sequences. Germline V gene data show CDR1 as SGHRS and CDR2 as YFSETQ. This CDR3 contains 17 residues. The study, taken as a whole, reports: The data gave no support to a single strong IBD-associated signal or clonotype.

Sequencing input: blood. The chain links TRBV5-1 to TRBJ2-3; the TCRdb call, TRBD1, lacks DNA for checking. This clonotype was sampled from a human donor with ulcerative colitis or Crohn's disease, or a healthy co-twin of an affected twin (not recorded which). CDR3 in amino acids: CASSQTNTGTGTDTQYF.